This is a list of T cell receptor beta chains from one sample in a study of T-cell memory formation after mild COVID-19. TCRdb recomputed calls from the 5' RACE reads with MiXCR, one row per CDR3 protein. Of fewer than 700,000 distinct CDR3 sequences listed, about a fifth are singletons. Source material: PBMCs or a T cell subset sorted from them (not recorded which). All receptors derive from an adult woman who had mild COVID-19 (a few samples of this study predate the infection). Cell type and time point are not known. The CDR3 runs from the conserved cysteine through the conserved F or W. D genes are given only for firm matches. Size tells how often a clone was seen (once, few, many) or the class of an expanded clone, and some rows leave it out.

clone_size,v_call,j_call,d_call,cdr3_nt,cdr3_aa
many,TRBV29-1,TRBJ2-1,TRBD2,TGCAGCGTTGAACTGACTAGCAGTGTGAATGAGCAGTTCTTC,CSVELTSSVNEQFF
few,TRBV5-1,TRBJ1-1,NA,TGCGCCAGCAGCCCGTATGGGTGGGGCACCACTGAAGCTTTCTTT,CASSPYGWGTTEAFF
NA,TRBV5-1,TRBJ1-1,NA,TGCGCCAGCAGACCTACTGCAGTCCTCCAAGGGACTGAAGCTTTCTTT,CASRPTAVLQGTEAFF
NA,TRBV28,TRBJ1-2,TRBD1,TGTGCCAGCAGTCCCCCCGGACAGGGCTGGAGGAGCTACACCTTC,CASSPPGQGWRSYTF
few,TRBV24-1,TRBJ1-1,NA,TGTGCCACCAGTTCCCCGGGACGGCCCGCGACTGAAGCTTTCTTT,CATSSPGRPATEAFF
NA,TRBV5-1,TRBJ2-7,NA,TGCGCCAGCAGCTTGGCCGCAGGGAGCCACGAGCAGTACTTC,CASSLAAGSHEQYF
many,TRBV7-3,TRBJ2-3,NA,TGTGCCAGCAGCTTAACCTACACAGATACGCAGTATTTT,CASSLTYTDTQYF
NA,TRBV24-1,TRBJ2-7,TRBD2,TGTGCCACCAGTCCCAGCGGGAGTGGGTCCTACGAGCAGTACTTC,CATSPSGSGSYEQYF
few,TRBV7-9,TRBJ2-5,NA,TGTGCCAGCAGCTTAGCAGAGAAGACCCAGTACTTC,CASSLAEKTQYF
NA,TRBV6-1,TRBJ1-1,NA,TGTGCCACCAACTGGGGGGCTGAGGGCACTGAAGCTTTCTTT,CATNWGAEGTEAFF
few,TRBV18,TRBJ2-3,TRBD1,TGTGCCAGCTCATCTTTTACAGGGGGCGACACAGATACGCAGTATTTT,CASSSFTGGDTDTQYF
few,TRBV3-1,TRBJ2-7,TRBD1,TGTGCCAGCAGCCATTGGGACAGGGCCTACGAGCAGTACTTC,CASSHWDRAYEQYF
NA,TRBV28,TRBJ2-5,TRBD2,TGTGCCAGCAGTTTTCCCGGACTAGCTAGTTATGGAAGGGAGACCCAGTACTTC,CASSFPGLASYGRETQYF
few,TRBV5-6,TRBJ2-7,NA,TGTGCCAGCAGCTTGTTGGGGGGAGGCGAGCAGTACTTC,CASSLLGGGEQYF
NA,TRBV7-2,TRBJ2-3,TRBD2,TGTGCCAGCAGCCTCCGGGAGGGCCGTACAGATACGCAGTATTTT,CASSLREGRTDTQYF
few,TRBV20-1,TRBJ2-2,NA,TGCAGTGCTAGGGGCAGCTATACCGGGGAGCTGTTTTTT,CSARGSYTGELFF
few,TRBV6-5,TRBJ1-2,NA,TGTGCCAGCAGTCGGACCCAAAGGGGTTATGGCTACACCTTC,CASSRTQRGYGYTF
few,TRBV12-3/TRBV12-4,TRBJ2-3,TRBD2,TGTGCCAGCAACCCAACGGGACTAGCGGGGGCAGATACGCAGTATTTT,CASNPTGLAGADTQYF
NA,TRBV20-1,TRBJ2-7,TRBD2,TGCAGTGCTAGAATCCCTACTAGCGGCCTCTCCTACGAGCAGTACTTC,CSARIPTSGLSYEQYF
NA,TRBV7-2,TRBJ2-1,TRBD2,TGTGCCAGCAGCTTAGTTAGCGGGAGGCACAATGAGCAGTTCTTC,CASSLVSGRHNEQFF
NA,TRBV6-5,TRBJ1-5,NA,TGTGCCAGCAGTTACTCGGGAGGGGCCAATCAGCCCCAGCATTTT,CASSYSGGANQPQHF
NA,TRBV18,TRBJ2-4,NA,TGTGCCAGCTCCCTGGCCGGAGGCAAAAACATTCAGTACTTC,CASSLAGGKNIQYF
few,TRBV5-1,TRBJ1-1,TRBD1,TGCGCCAGCAGCCGTGCAGGGGGAAGGACTGAAGCTTTCTTT,CASSRAGGRTEAFF
NA,TRBV19,TRBJ1-4,NA,TGTGCCAGTAGTACGGAGGGGCCCCTGGGCGAAAAACTGTTTTTT,CASSTEGPLGEKLFF
NA,TRBV24-1,TRBJ2-1,TRBD1,TGTGCCACCAGTGATTGGAGACAGGGCAATGAGCAGTTCTTC,CATSDWRQGNEQFF
NA,TRBV7-2,TRBJ2-3,NA,TGTGCCAGCAGCTTAGGCGGGACTGGCGCAGATACGCAGTATTTT,CASSLGGTGADTQYF
NA,TRBV7-2,TRBJ1-3,NA,TGTGCCAGCAGCCTCTACCACAACAGCCTCTCTGGAAACACCATATATTTT,CASSLYHNSLSGNTIYF
NA,TRBV11-1,TRBJ1-1,NA,TGTGCCAGCGAGGGAAGGACTGAAGCTTTCTTT,CASEGRTEAFF
NA,TRBV12-3/TRBV12-4,TRBJ2-3,TRBD2,TGTGCCAGCAGTTTAGCGCGGGATAGCGGGGGGGAGACAGATACGCAGTATTTT,CASSLARDSGGETDTQYF
few,TRBV6-1,TRBJ2-7,NA,TGTGCCAGCAGTGAGGACGGAAGCTCCTACGAGCAGTACTTC,CASSEDGSSYEQYF
NA,TRBV7-7,TRBJ2-1,NA,TGTGCTAGCACTCGAGGAGCGGGACATGATGAGCAGTTCTTC,CASTRGAGHDEQFF
NA,TRBV5-1,TRBJ1-3,NA,TGCGCCAGCAGCTTGGCCTCGGGGTCCGCCGGAAACACCATATATTTT,CASSLASGSAGNTIYF
few,TRBV7-2,TRBJ2-5,NA,TGTGCCAGCAGCTTAGTCGGCGGGACGGAGACCCAGTACTTC,CASSLVGGTETQYF
few,TRBV6-5,TRBJ2-5,NA,TGTGCCAGCAGTTACTCAAGGGTAGGAGAGACCCAGTACTTC,CASSYSRVGETQYF
NA,TRBV12-3/TRBV12-4,TRBJ2-1,TRBD2,TGTGCCAGTCTAGCGGGGGGCTCGTCCTACAATGAGCAGTTCTTC,CASLAGGSSYNEQFF
NA,TRBV7-2,TRBJ1-3,NA,TGTGCCAGCAGTTCTCGACAGAATGGAAACACCATATATTTT,CASSSRQNGNTIYF
few,TRBV29-1,TRBJ1-1,NA,TGCAGCGCCCCATCAGGGACTAATGAAGCTTTCTTT,CSAPSGTNEAFF
NA,TRBV29-1,TRBJ2-3,NA,TGCAGCGTTGACTTACAGGGTGGGGATGTTACGCAGTATTTT,CSVDLQGGDVTQYF
few,TRBV11-2,TRBJ2-7,TRBD1,TGTGCCAGCAGCTCGATGACAGGGGGGTACGAGCAGTACTTC,CASSSMTGGYEQYF
NA,TRBV18,TRBJ2-7,NA,TGTGCCAGCTCACCACCGTCCAGCCTCCTCTACGAGCAGTACTTC,CASSPPSSLLYEQYF
once,TRBV9,TRBJ1-2,NA,TGTGCCAGCAGCTCGACCGAGAACTATGGCTACACCTTC,CASSSTENYGYTF
few,TRBV19,TRBJ2-1,TRBD2,TGTGCCAGTAGTACTCTAGCGGTGGGGAATGAGCAGTTCTTC,CASSTLAVGNEQFF
NA,TRBV24-1,TRBJ1-2,NA,TGTGCCACCAGTGAAAGGGGGGTTCACTATGGCTACACCTTC,CATSERGVHYGYTF
NA,TRBV4-1,TRBJ2-1,NA,TGCGCCAGCAGCCAGTGGGGGGGGCAAAAGGGTAGGGAGCAGTTCTTC,CASSQWGGQKGREQFF